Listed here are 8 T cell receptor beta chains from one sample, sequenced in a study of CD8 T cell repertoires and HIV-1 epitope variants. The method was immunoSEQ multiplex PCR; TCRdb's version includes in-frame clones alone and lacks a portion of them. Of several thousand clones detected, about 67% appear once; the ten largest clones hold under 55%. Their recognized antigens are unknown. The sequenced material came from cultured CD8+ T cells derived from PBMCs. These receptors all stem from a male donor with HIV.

DNA of the CDR3: TGTGCCACATCAGGGGGCGTTCGCAATCAGCCCCAGCATTTT. It codes for CATSGGVRNQPQHF. This sequence joins TRBV6-5 and TRBJ1-5, with 8 bases lining up with TRBD1. With V trimmed by 10 bases and J by 2 bases, 7 bases remained unmatched. The CDR3 spans 14 residues. Per the germline V gene, CDR1 is MNHEY and CDR2 is SVGAGI.

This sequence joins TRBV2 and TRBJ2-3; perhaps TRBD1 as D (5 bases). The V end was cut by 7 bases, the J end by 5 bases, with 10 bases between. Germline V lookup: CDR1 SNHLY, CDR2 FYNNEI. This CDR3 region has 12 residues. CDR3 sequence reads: CASIQGEDTQYF. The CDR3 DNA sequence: TGTGCCAGCATCCAGGGTGAAGATACGCAGTATTTT.

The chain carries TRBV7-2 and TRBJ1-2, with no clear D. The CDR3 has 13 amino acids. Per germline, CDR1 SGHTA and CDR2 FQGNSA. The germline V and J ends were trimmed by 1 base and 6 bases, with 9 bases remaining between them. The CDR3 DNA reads TGTGCCAGCAGCTTAGAGCGTCAGAATGGCTACACCTTC. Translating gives CASSLERQNGYTF.

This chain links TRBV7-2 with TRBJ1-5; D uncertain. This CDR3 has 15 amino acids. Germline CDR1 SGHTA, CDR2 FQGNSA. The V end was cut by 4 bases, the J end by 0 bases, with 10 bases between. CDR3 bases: TGTGCCAGCAGCTCGGAGGGCTATAGCAATCAGCCCCAGCATTTT. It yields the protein CASSSEGYSNQPQHF. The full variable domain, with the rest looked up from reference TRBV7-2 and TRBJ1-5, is GAGVSQSPSNKVTEKGKDVELRCDPISGHTALYWYRQSLGQGLEFLIYFQGNSAPDKSGLPSDRFSAERTGGSVSTLTIQRTQQEDSAVYLCASSSEGYSNQPQHFGDGTRLSIL.

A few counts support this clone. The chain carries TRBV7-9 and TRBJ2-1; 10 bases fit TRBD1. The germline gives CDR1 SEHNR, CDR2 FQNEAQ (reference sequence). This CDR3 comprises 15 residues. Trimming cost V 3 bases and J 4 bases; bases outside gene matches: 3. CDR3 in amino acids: CASSFPGQGYNEQFF. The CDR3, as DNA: TGTGCCAGCAGCTTCCCGGGACAGGGGTACAATGAGCAGTTCTTC.

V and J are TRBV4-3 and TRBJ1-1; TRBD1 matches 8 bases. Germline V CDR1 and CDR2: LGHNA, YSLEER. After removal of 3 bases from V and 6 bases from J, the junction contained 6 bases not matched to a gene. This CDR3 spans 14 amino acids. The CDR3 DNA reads TGCGCCAGCAGCCACGGACAGGGTGGCTCTGAAGCTTTCTTT. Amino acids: CASSHGQGGSEAFF.

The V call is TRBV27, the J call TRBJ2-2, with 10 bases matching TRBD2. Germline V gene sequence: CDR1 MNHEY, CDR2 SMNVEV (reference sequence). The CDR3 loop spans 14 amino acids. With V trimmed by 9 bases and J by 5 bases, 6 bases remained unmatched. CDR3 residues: CASEPSGRTGELFF. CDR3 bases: TGTGCCAGTGAGCCTAGCGGGAGAACCGGGGAGCTGTTTTTT.

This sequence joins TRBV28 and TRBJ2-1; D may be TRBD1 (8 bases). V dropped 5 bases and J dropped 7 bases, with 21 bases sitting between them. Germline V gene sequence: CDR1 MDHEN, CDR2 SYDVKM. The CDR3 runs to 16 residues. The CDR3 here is CASSTIYRGGGNEQFF. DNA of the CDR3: TGTGCCAGCAGTACAATCTACAGGGGGGGTGGGAATGAGCAGTTCTTC.